This TCR beta chain was sequenced in a study of Ad26.COV2.S vaccination and SARS-CoV-2 variants. This CDR3 has 18 amino acids. With V trimmed by 2 bases and J by 6 bases, 14 bases remained unmatched. CDR1 MNHNS and CDR2 SASEGT come from the germline V gene. Method: immunoSEQ multiplex PCR; TCRdb's copy keeps in-frame clones and lacks some. There are about 680,000 clones in the sample; 70% to 90% occur only once, and roughly 1.5% lies in the top ten. Treatment of the sample: about 20 received Ad26.COV2.S at low or high dose, single or two shots; 5 received placebo; per-sample allocation not given. The samples date from day 63 after the first vaccine or placebo injection.

This receptor was identified in a person aged 18-65 years who received the Ad26.COV2.S COVID-19 vaccine or a placebo. The sample in question was peripheral blood, obtained in a trial of Ad26.COV2.S vaccine versus placebo. The chain has TRBV6-1 and TRBJ2-3; 10 nucleotides match TRBD1. CDR3 DNA: TGTGCCAGCAGTGAATTAAACTTTGGGGACAGGGGCAGTGATACGCAGTATTTT. Amino acid sequence: CASSELNFGDRGSDTQYF.